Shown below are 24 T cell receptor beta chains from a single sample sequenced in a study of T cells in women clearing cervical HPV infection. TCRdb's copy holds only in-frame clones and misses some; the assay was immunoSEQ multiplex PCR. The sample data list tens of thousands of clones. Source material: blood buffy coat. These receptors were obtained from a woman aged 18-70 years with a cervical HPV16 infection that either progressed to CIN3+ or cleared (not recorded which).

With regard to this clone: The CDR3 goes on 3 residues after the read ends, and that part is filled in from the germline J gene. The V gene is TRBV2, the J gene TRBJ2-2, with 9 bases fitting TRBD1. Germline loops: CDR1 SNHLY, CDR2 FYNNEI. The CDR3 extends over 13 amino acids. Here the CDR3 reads CASTRDREEKLFF. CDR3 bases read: TGTGCCAGCACCCGGGACAGGGAGGAAAAG.

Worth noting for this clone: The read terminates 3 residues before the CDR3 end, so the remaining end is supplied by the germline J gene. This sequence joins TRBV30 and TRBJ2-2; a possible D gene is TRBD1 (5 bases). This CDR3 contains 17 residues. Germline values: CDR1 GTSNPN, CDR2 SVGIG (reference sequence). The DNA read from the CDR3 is TGTGCCTGGAGTGCAGTAAAAGGGGCGAATCTGGATGAAAAG. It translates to CAWSAVKGANLDEK. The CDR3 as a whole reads CAWSAVKGANLDEKLFF.

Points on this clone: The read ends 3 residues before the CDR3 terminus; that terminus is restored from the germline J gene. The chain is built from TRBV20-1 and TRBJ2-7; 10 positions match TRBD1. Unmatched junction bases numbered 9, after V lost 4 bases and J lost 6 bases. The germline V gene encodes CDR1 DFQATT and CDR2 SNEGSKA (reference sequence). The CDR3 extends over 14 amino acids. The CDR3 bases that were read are TGCAGTGCTAAACGGTGGGACAGGGGCGGCGAG. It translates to CSAKRWDRGGE. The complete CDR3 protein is CSAKRWDRGGEQYF.

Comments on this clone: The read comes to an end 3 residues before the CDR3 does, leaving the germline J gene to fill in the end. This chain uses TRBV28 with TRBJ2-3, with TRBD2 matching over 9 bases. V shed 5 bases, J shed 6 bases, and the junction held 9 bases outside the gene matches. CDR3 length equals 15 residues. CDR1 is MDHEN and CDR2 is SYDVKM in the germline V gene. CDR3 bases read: TGTGCCAGCAGTCGGAGCGGGGGGAACACCGATACG. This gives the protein CASSRSGGNTDT. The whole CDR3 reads CASSRSGGNTDTQYF.

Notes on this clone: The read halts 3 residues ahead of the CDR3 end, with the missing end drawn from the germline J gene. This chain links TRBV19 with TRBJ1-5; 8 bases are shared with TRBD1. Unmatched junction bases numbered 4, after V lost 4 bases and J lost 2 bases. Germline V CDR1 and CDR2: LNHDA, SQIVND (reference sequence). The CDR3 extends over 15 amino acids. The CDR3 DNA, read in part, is TGTGCCAGTAGTACAGGGGGCAGCGGCAATCAGCCC. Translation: CASSTGGSGNQP. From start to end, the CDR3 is CASSTGGSGNQPQHF.

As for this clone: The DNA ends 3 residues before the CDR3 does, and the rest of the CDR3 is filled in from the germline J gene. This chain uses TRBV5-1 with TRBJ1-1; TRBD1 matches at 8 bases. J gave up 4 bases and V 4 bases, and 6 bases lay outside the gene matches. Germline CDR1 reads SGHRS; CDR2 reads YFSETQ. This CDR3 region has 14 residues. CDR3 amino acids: CASSGGQGPTEAFF. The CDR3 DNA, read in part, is TGCGCCAGCAGCGGTGGACAGGGCCCCACTGAA.

This chain's CDR3 is CASSLGLAPIYEQYF. CDR3 bases read: TGTGCCAGCAGCTTAGGACTAGCCCCTATATACGAG. The chain recombines TRBV7-3 with TRBJ2-7; TRBD2 matches at 8 bases. Read data end 3 residues before the CDR3 end; the end is taken from the germline J gene. The junction had 7 bases not matched to a gene; V was cut back by 2 bases and J by 4 bases. The germline gives CDR1 SGHTA, CDR2 FQGTGA. The CDR3 runs 15 residues. The whole variable domain, filled in from reference TRBV7-3 and TRBJ2-7, reads GAGVSQTPSNKVTEKGKYVELRCDPISGHTALYWYRQSLGQGPEFLIYFQGTGAADDSGLPNDRFFAVRPEGSVSTLKIQRTERGDSAVYLCASSLGLAPIYEQYFGPGTRLTVT.

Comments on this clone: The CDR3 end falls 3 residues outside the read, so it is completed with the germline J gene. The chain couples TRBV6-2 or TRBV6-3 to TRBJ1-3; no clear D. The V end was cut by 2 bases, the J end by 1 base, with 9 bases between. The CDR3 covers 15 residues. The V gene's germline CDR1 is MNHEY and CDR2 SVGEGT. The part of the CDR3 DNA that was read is TGTGCCAGCAGTTACGGCGGTCCTTCTGGAAACACC. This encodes CASSYGGPSGNT. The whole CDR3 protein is CASSYGGPSGNTIYF.

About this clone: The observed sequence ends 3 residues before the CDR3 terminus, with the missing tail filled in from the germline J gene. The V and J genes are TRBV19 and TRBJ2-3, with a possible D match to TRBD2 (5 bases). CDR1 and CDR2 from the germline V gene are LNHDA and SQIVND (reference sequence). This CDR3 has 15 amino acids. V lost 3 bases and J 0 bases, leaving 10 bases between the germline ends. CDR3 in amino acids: CASSMRASSTDTQYF. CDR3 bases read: TGTGCCAGTAGTATGCGGGCCTCTAGCACAGATACG.

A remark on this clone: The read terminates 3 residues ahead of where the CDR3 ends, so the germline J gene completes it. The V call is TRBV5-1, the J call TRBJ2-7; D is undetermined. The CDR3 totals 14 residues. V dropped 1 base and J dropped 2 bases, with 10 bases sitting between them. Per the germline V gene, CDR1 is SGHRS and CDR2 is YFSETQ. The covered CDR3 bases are TGCGCCAGCAGCTTGAGAGGCCAGACCTACGAG. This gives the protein CASSLRGQTYE. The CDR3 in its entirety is CASSLRGQTYEQYF.

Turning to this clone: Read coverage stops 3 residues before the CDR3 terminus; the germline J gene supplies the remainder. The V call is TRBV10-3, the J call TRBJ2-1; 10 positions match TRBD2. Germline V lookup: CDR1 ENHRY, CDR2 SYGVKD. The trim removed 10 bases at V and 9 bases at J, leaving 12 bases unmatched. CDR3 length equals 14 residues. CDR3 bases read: TGTGCCACCTCGCGACTAGCGGGTCAGGGTGAG. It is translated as CATSRLAGQGE. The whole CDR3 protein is CATSRLAGQGEQFF.

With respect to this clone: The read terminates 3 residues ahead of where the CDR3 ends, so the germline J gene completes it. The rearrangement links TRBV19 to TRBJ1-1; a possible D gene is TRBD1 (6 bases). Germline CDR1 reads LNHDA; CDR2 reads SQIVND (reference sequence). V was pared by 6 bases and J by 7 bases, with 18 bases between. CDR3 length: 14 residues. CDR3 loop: CASRIQEGVFEAFF. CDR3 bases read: TGTGCCAGTAGGATTCAAGAGGGGGTTTTTGAA.

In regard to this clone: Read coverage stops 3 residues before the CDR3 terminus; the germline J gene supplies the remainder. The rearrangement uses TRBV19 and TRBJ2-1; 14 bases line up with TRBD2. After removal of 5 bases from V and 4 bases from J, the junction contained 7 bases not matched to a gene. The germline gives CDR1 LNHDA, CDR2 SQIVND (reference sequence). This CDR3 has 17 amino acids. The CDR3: CASSVRTSGGRYNEQFF. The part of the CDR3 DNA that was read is TGTGCCAGTAGTGTTCGGACTAGCGGGGGGCGGTACAATGAG. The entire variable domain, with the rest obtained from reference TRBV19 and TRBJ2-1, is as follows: DGGITQSPKYLFRKEGQNVTLSCEQNLNHDAMYWYRQDPGQGLRLIYYSQIVNDFQKGDIAEGYSVSREKKESFPLTVTSAQKNPTAFYLCASSVRTSGGRYNEQFFGPGTRLTVL.

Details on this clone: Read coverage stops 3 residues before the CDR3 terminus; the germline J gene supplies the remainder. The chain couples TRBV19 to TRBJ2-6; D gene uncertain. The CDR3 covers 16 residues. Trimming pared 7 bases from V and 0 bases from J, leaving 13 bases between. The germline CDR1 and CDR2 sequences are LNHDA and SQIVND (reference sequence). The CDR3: CASTQLLSSGANVLTF. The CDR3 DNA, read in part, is TGTGCCAGTACCCAACTCCTTAGCTCTGGGGCCAACGTC.

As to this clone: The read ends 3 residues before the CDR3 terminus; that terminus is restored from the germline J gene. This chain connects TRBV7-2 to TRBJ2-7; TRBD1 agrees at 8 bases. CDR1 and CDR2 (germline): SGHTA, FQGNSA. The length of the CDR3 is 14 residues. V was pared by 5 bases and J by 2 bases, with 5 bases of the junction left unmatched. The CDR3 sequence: CASSRLGQAYEQYF. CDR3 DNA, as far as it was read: TGTGCCAGCAGCCGCTTGGGACAGGCCTACGAG.

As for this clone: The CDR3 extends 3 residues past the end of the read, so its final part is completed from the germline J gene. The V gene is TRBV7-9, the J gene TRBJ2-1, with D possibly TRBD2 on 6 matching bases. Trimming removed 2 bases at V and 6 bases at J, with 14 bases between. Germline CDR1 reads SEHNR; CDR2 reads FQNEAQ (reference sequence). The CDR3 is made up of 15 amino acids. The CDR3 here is CASSLYGGMSNEQFF. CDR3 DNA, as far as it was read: TGTGCCAGCAGCTTATACGGGGGAATGAGCAATGAG. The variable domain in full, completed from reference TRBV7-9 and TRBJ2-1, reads DTGVSQNPRHKITKRGQNVTFRCDPISEHNRLYWYRQTLGQGPEFLTYFQNEAQLEKSRLLSDRFSAERPKGSFSTLEIQRTEQGDSAMYLCASSLYGGMSNEQFFGPGTRLTVL.

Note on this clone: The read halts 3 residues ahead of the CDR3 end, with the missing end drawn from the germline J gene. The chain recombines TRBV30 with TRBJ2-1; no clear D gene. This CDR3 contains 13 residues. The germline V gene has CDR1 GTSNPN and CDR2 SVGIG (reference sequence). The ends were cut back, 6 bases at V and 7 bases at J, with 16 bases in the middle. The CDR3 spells CACETSFWNEQFF. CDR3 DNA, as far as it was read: TGTGCCTGCGAGACTTCCTTTTGGAATGAG.

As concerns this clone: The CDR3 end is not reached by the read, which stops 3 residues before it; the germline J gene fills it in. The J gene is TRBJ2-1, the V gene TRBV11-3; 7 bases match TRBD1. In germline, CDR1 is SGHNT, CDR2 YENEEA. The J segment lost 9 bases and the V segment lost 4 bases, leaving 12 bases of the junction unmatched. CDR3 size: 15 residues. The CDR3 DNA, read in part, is TGTGCCAGCAGCTCCCGACAGGGTCAGGGCGGTGAG. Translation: CASSSRQGQGGE. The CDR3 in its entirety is CASSSRQGQGGEQFF.

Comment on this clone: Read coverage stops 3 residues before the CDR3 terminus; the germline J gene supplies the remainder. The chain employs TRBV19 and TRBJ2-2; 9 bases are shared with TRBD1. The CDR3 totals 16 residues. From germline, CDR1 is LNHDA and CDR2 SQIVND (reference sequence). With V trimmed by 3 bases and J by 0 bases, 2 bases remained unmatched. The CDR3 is CASSIRQGANTGELFF. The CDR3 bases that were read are TGTGCCAGTAGTATTCGACAGGGGGCGAACACCGGGGAG.

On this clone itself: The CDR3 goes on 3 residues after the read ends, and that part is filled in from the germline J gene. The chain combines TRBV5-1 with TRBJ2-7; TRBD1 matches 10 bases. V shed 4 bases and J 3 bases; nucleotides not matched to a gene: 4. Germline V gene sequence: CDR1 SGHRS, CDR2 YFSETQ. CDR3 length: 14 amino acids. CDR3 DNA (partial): TGCGCCAGCAGCCTCCGGACAGGGGGCTACGAG. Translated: CASSLRTGGYE. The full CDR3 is CASSLRTGGYEQYF.

The chain's CDR3 is CSAGSGLAKNIQYF. The CDR3 bases that were read are TGCAGTGCTGGATCTGGGCTAGCCAAAAACATT. The chain couples TRBV20-1 to TRBJ2-4; no definite D call. With the read ending 3 residues before the CDR3 end, the germline J gene is used to fill in that end. This CDR3 has 14 amino acids. The germline V gene encodes CDR1 DFQATT and CDR2 SNEGSKA (reference sequence). V was shortened by 5 bases and J by 0 bases, with 11 bases between the two germline ends.

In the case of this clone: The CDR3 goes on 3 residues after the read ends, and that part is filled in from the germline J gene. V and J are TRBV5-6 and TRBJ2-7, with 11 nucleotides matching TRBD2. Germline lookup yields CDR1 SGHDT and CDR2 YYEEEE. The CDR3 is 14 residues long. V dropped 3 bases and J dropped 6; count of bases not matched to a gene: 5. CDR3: CASSWPGLAAEQYF. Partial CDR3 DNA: TGTGCCAGCAGCTGGCCGGGACTAGCGGCCGAG.

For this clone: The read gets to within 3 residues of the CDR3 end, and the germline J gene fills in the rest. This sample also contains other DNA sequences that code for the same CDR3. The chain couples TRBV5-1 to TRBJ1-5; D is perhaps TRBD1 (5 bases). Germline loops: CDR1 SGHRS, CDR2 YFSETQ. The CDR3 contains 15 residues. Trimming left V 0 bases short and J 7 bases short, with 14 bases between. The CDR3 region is CASSLEGSRNQPQHF. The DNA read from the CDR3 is TGCGCCAGCAGCTTGGAGGGGAGCCGGAACCAGCCC.

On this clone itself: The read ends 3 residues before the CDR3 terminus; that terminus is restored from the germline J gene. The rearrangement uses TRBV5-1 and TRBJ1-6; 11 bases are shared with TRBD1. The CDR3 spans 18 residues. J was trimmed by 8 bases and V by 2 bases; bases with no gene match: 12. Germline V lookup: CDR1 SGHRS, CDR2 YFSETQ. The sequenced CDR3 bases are TGCGCCAGCAGCTTCGCCTTCGGACAGGGGGCTTTTGATTCACCC. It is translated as CASSFAFGQGAFDSP. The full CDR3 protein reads CASSFAFGQGAFDSPLHF.